This T cell receptor beta chain was recovered during a study of blood T cell repertoires in COVID-19 (TCRdb year 2020). Context from the whole study: Samples covering the acute and convalescent phases of COVID-19 were provided by collaborators in the United States, Italy and Spain. The repertoires were released in a freely available public database intended as a resource for research on the immune response to SARS-CoV-2. Where available, HLA class I and class II types were obtained from metadata supplied by the sample provider rather than from assay-based typing. The prospective study material was composed of cDNA or gDNA derived from T cells, B-cell-depleted T cells, or PBMCs. The dataset comprised deeply sampled blood TCRbeta repertoires from subjects exposed to, actively infected with, or recovered from COVID-19. The samples were drawn from the first 160 participants of the ongoing ImmuneRACE study and from over 950 subjects provided by 6 global collaborators. The sample metadata nearly always contained a de-identified subject ID, COVID-19 status, age in years and sex.

Overall study outcomes, separate from this receptor: Clinical and demographic metadata were provided uncurated, with the amount varying by source and participant.

TCRbeta CDR3 regions were amplified from genomic DNA using the immunoSEQ Assay, a bias-controlled multiplex PCR. Processing in the source paper ran as follows. Nucleated cell counts per sample were estimated from amplification of reference gene primers within the assay. Sequence reads were collapsed and filtered to measure the absolute abundance of every unique TCRbeta CDR3 rearrangement. For each sample, productive Simpson clonality was calculated by taking the square root of Simpson's diversity index across productive rearrangements. This is the immuneACCESS table as TCRdb keeps it, with only in-frame sequences that have V and J called. A part of the clones is gone; compared with another copy, unresolved V genes explain less than half, and the rest is unexplained. D and trimming were read from the DNA, whereas the V and J calls and clone size are those reported in that table. The sample has fewer than 350,000 clones on record, roughly 90% of them singletons. More than 10% of the sample goes to the ten largest clones.

The germline V gene (reference sequence) provides CDR1 LNHDA and CDR2 SQIVND. There are 20 amino acids in the CDR3, from cysteine to phenylalanine inclusive. Only the CDR3 DNA is retained, 60 bases long and in frame from the first base. The junction shows trimming of 5 bases on V and 0 bases on J, and the gene matches do not reach 19 bases of it. One collaborating source in Seattle enrolled patients during active infection and followed them longitudinally through the course of disease. Each collaborating institution followed its own protocols to collect whole blood in K2EDTA tubes. For TCRbeta analysis, collaborators shipped samples in one of three forms: frozen whole blood, isolated PBMCs, or DNA extracted from either of those sample types. In its sample, this clone was seen once. No antigen is known for it. Within one base of it there is no much larger clone, and no base qualities were kept.

This sequence uses TRBV19 and TRBJ1-5, with 7 central nucleotides matching TRBD1. The clonotype was recovered from a woman in her thirties with COVID-19, enrolled during active disease. Sequencing was carried out using peripheral blood. The CDR3 in this case is CASSLDNWTGRKTSNQPQHF. Read as DNA, the sequence is TGTGCCAGTAGTCTCGATAATTGGACAGGAAGGAAGACTAGCAATCAGCCCCAGCATTTT.